The 2 T cell receptor beta chains below all came from one sample that was sequenced in a study of T cells in localized non-small cell lung cancer. Only in-frame clones appear in the TCRdb table, and some are missing; sequencing was by immunoSEQ multiplex PCR. The sample yields 13,000 or so clones, over 25% seen once. Sequenced material: lung tumor tissue, taken before any cancer treatment. These receptors were taken from an older female donor with stage I lung adenocarcinoma.

This clone was counted between two and nine times. The CDR3 loop reads CASSFLGGSYTEAFF. DNA for the CDR3: TGTGCCAGCAGCTTTCTAGGGGGAAGCTACACTGAAGCTTTCTTT. The chain combines TRBV11-3 with TRBJ1-1, with a weak D call TRBD1 (6 bases). V was pared by 3 bases and J by 3 bases, with 14 bases between. Per the germline V gene, CDR1 is SGHNT and CDR2 is YENEEA. CDR3 length: 15 amino acids.

This clone has a count of ten or more. This chain links TRBV11-3 with TRBJ2-7; 11 bases are a match to TRBD2. The V segment lost 2 bases and the J segment 4 bases; nucleotides outside the gene matches: 1. The CDR3 is 14 amino acids. Germline values: CDR1 SGHNT, CDR2 YENEEA. CDR3 sequence reads: CASSLTSGSYEQYF. In DNA, the CDR3 is TGTGCCAGCAGCTTAACTAGCGGGAGTTACGAGCAGTACTTC.